Shown below are 28 T cell receptor beta chains from a single sample sequenced in a study of T cell responses to AZD1222 COVID-19 vaccine. Clones were sequenced by immunoSEQ multiplex PCR, and TCRdb holds only the in-frame ones, with some missing. The table lists 95,000 to 100,000 clones, over 75% of them singletons. The specimen was peripheral blood, collected on day 0 of AZD1222 vaccination. These receptors were obtained from an adult in good health.

The table lists this clone with a count of one. The rearrangement uses TRBV30 and TRBJ1-2; D is perhaps TRBD1 (6 bases). Trimming removed 2 bases at V and 4 bases at J, with 14 bases between. Per germline, CDR1 GTSNPN and CDR2 SVGIG (reference sequence). This CDR3 contains 14 residues. Written as DNA, the CDR3 is TGTGCCTGGAGTAGGAGGGGGTGGGGCTATGGCTACACCTTC. Translation: CAWSRRGWGYGYTF.

The chain has TRBV19 and TRBJ1-5; D might be TRBD1 (5 bases). V was cut by 1 base and J by 0 bases, with 19 bases left in between. Germline CDR1 is LNHDA and CDR2 is SQIVND (reference sequence). The CDR3 consists of 19 residues. CDR3 DNA sequence: TGTGCCAGTAGTATAGGTAGGGTAAGGGGATCAACTAGCAATCAGCCCCAGCATTTT. Protein sequence: CASSIGRVRGSTSNQPQHF.

The V call is TRBV20-1, the J call TRBJ2-1; D is unresolved. The V and J ends lost 0 bases and 7 bases respectively, with 4 bases between them. The CDR3 totals 11 residues. Germline V CDR1 and CDR2: DFQATT, SNEGSKA (reference sequence). This chain's CDR3 is CSARDTNEQFF. CDR3 bases: TGCAGTGCTAGAGATACTAATGAGCAGTTCTTC.

J is TRBJ2-7 and V is TRBV5-1; 11 bases line up with TRBD1. The CDR3 contains 14 residues. J lost 2 bases, V lost 3 bases, and 1 base had no gene match. Germline values: CDR1 SGHRS, CDR2 YFSETQ. In DNA form, the CDR3 reads TGCGCCAGCAGCTCGGGACAGGGGGCCTACGAGCAGTACTTC. This sequence encodes CASSSGQGAYEQYF. The full variable domain, in which reference TRBV5-1 and TRBJ2-7 provide the parts outside the CDR3, is KAGVTQTPRYLIKTRGQQVTLSCSPISGHRSVSWYQQTPGQGLQFLFEYFSETQRNKGNFPGRFSGRQFSNSRSEMNVSTLELGDSALYLCASSSGQGAYEQYFGPGTRLTVT.

This chain links TRBV5-4 with TRBJ2-2; D might be TRBD1 (5 bases). V lost 0 bases and J lost 4, with 16 bases in between. Germline V lookup: CDR1 SGHNT, CDR2 YYREEE (reference sequence). This CDR3 region has 17 residues. The DNA of the CDR3 is TGTGCCAGCAGCTTGGACCCCCTAGGGGCGAGCACCGGGGAGCTGTTTTTT. Residues: CASSLDPLGASTGELFF.

This clone is categorized as medium-sized. This chain connects TRBV10-3 to TRBJ1-4; no reliable D call. The CDR3 is made up of 15 amino acids. Looked up from germline, CDR1 is ENHRY and CDR2 is SYGVKD. The germline V and J ends were trimmed by 6 bases and 8 bases, with 19 bases remaining between them. CDR3 nucleotide sequence: TGTGCCATCAGCCCGGGCCAGCTAATCGGAGAAAAACTGTTTTTT. Its translation is CAISPGQLIGEKLFF.

The chain recombines TRBV10-3 with TRBJ1-2; 7 bases match TRBD1. The CDR3 is 13 residues long. The germline gives CDR1 ENHRY, CDR2 SYGVKD. V gave up 8 bases and J gave up 1 base; unmatched junction bases: 4. The CDR3 nucleotides read TGTGCCATCGGGACAGAAAATAACTATGGCTACACCTTC. As protein: CAIGTENNYGYTF.

The chain combines TRBV18 with TRBJ1-5; D unclear. Germline assignment: CDR1 KGHSH and CDR2 LQKENI. The CDR3 extends over 12 amino acids. V lost 4 bases to trimming and J lost 5 bases, with 6 bases between them. CDR3 loop: CASSLDDQPQHF. In nucleotides, the CDR3 is TGTGCCAGCTCACTCGATGATCAGCCCCAGCATTTT.

The chain couples TRBV7-3 to TRBJ1-2; 9 bases match TRBD1. Germline trimming cut 6 bases from V and 8 bases from J; bases unmatched to any gene: 7. CDR1 is SGHTA and CDR2 is FQGTGA in the germline V gene. The CDR3 length is 13 residues. The CDR3 DNA reads as TGTGCCAGCAGTTTGGGACAGGGAAGGGGCTACACCTTC. Protein product: CASSLGQGRGYTF. Drawing the rest from reference TRBV7-3 and TRBJ1-2, the complete variable domain is GAGVSQTPSNKVTEKGKYVELRCDPISGHTALYWYRQSLGQGPEFLIYFQGTGAADDSGLPNDRFFAVRPEGSVSTLKIQRTERGDSAVYLCASSLGQGRGYTFGSGTRLTVV.

This chain links TRBV7-9 with TRBJ1-2; 7 bases agree with TRBD1. The CDR3 loop spans 12 amino acids. The J segment lost 8 bases and the V segment lost 5 bases, leaving 5 bases of the junction unmatched. Germline CDR1 SEHNR, CDR2 FQNEAQ (reference sequence). The DNA for the CDR3 is TGTGCCAGCAGCGGACAGGACTGGGGCTACACCTTC. This codes for CASSGQDWGYTF. Drawing the rest from reference TRBV7-9 and TRBJ1-2, the complete variable domain is DTGVSQNPRHKITKRGQNVTFRCDPISEHNRLYWYRQTLGQGPEFLTYFQNEAQLEKSRLLSDRFSAERPKGSFSTLEIQRTEQGDSAMYLCASSGQDWGYTFGSGTRLTVV.

This clone was counted a few times. The chain combines TRBV30 with TRBJ1-2; 12 bases are shared with TRBD1. The germline V gene has CDR1 GTSNPN and CDR2 SVGIG (reference sequence). The CDR3 has 14 amino acids. Losses at the gene ends were 8 bases for V and 1 base for J; bases not matched to a gene: 5. CDR3: CAGDRGLINYGYTF. In nucleotides, the CDR3 is TGTGCCGGGGACAGGGGGCTTATTAACTATGGCTACACCTTC.

J is TRBJ1-1 and V is TRBV5-1, with D tentatively TRBD1 (6 bases). CDR1 and CDR2 from the germline V gene are SGHRS and YFSETQ. V was trimmed by 0 bases and J by 4 bases, leaving 10 bases between them. This CDR3 is 14 amino acids long. DNA of the CDR3: TGCGCCAGCAGCTTGGCGGTGGGGGCCACTGAAGCTTTCTTT. This gives the protein CASSLAVGATEAFF.

V is TRBV6-1 and J is TRBJ2-7; TRBD1 matches 11 bases. V lost 6 bases to trimming and J lost 2 bases; unmatched junction nucleotides: 6. The CDR3 spans 15 residues. Germline V gives CDR1 MNHNS, CDR2 SASEGT. CDR3 in DNA: TGTGCCAGCAGAACGGGACAGGGGGGCGCCTACGAGCAGTACTTC. Amino acids: CASRTGQGGAYEQYF.

The chain joins TRBV6-5 to TRBJ1-1; no clear D. From germline, CDR1 is MNHEY and CDR2 SVGAGI. The CDR3 is 11 residues long. Trimming shortened V by 4 bases and J by 7 bases, and 7 bases separated the two germline ends. The CDR3, as DNA: TGTGCCAGCAGTTCAAATGGTGAAGCTTTCTTT. This gives the protein CASSSNGEAFF.

CDR3 bases: TGTGCCAGCAGCTTAGTGCAGGACCGCTCCTACGAGCAGTACTTC. It specifies CASSLVQDRSYEQYF. This chain links TRBV7-2 with TRBJ2-7, with D unresolved. The germline CDR1 and CDR2 sequences are SGHTA and FQGNSA. V shed 1 base and J shed 0 bases, with 10 bases lying between them. The length of the CDR3 is 15 residues. Filled out from reference TRBV7-2 and TRBJ2-7, the complete variable domain reads GAGVSQSPSNKVTEKGKDVELRCDPISGHTALYWYRQSLGQGLEFLIYFQGNSAPDKSGLPSDRFSAERTGGSVSTLTIQRTQQEDSAVYLCASSLVQDRSYEQYFGPGTRLTVT.

The chain links TRBV18 to TRBJ1-2; 10 nucleotides line up with TRBD1. Trimming at V came to 2 bases and at J to 2 bases, leaving 8 bases not matched to a gene. The CDR3 has 17 amino acids. CDR1 is KGHSH and CDR2 is LQKENI in the germline V gene. DNA for the CDR3: TGTGCCAGCTCACCAGGTAGACAGGGGGCGTCCAACTATGGCTACACCTTC. It codes for CASSPGRQGASNYGYTF.

V gene TRBV5-4 combines with J gene TRBJ1-5; 7 bases map to TRBD1. The V and J ends lost 1 base and 3 bases, in that order; junction bases with no gene match: 4. The germline V gene has CDR1 SGHNT and CDR2 YYREEE (reference sequence). This CDR3 has 15 residues. The CDR3 coding sequence is TGTGCCAGCAGCTTGAAGGGGGCGACCAATCAGCCCCAGCATTTT. Its protein product is CASSLKGATNQPQHF.

In its sample, this clone was seen a few times. The chain has TRBV5-5 and TRBJ2-7; 12 positions agree with TRBD2. CDR3 length: 15 amino acids. Trimming at V came to 1 base and at J to 3 bases, leaving 2 bases not matched to a gene. Germline V gene sequence: CDR1 SGHKS, CDR2 YYEKEE (reference sequence). The CDR3 DNA follows: TGTGCCAGCAGCTTGACTAGCGGGAGGATCTACGAGCAGTACTTC. Its protein product is CASSLTSGRIYEQYF.

This rearrangement joins TRBV27 to TRBJ1-1; a weak D match, TRBD1 (6 bases). This CDR3 is 11 amino acids long. Trimming shortened V by 2 bases and J by 10 bases, and 8 bases separated the two germline ends. Looked up from germline, CDR1 is MNHEY and CDR2 is SMNVEV (reference sequence). The CDR3 here is CASSLQGRAFF. The CDR3 nucleotides read TGTGCCAGCAGTTTACAGGGGCGAGCTTTCTTT.

V and J are TRBV27 and TRBJ2-1, with 7 bases matching TRBD1. V shed 7 bases, J shed 6 bases, and the junction held 15 bases outside the gene matches. The length of the CDR3 is 16 residues. CDR1 is MNHEY, CDR2 SMNVEV, per germline (reference sequence). The CDR3 region is CASNMNSGGSFNEQFF. The CDR3, as DNA: TGTGCCAGCAACATGAATTCAGGGGGAAGTTTCAATGAGCAGTTCTTC.

The V and J genes are TRBV10-3 and TRBJ1-5; no firm D call. V lost 3 bases, J lost 4 bases, and 4 bases lay in between. The CDR3 spans 12 residues. CDR1 and CDR2 from the germline V gene are ENHRY and SYGVKD. CDR3 nucleotide sequence: TGTGCCATCAGTGATCCAAATCAGCCCCAGCATTTT. It yields the protein CAISDPNQPQHF.

In this sample, this clone turned up a few times. The rearrangement uses TRBV21-1 and TRBJ2-1; the D call TRBD2 from the table was never checked on the DNA. TRBV21-1 represents a pseudogene. There are 12 residues in the CDR3. The CDR3 reads CASSRTYNEQFF. The CDR3 DNA reads TGTGCCAGCAGTCGAACTTACAATGAGCAGTTCTTC.

This rearrangement joins TRBV29-1 to TRBJ1-3, with D tentatively TRBD1 (6 bases). The CDR3 is made up of 14 amino acids. Trimming took off 3 bases at V and 3 bases at J, with 12 bases between the two ends. Germline V gene lookup returns CDR1 SQVTM and CDR2 ANQGSEA. Here the CDR3 DNA reads TGCAGCGTTGAGTTGGGGGCGGGTGGAAACACCATATATTTT. Encoded protein: CSVELGAGGNTIYF.

This chain connects TRBV5-5 to TRBJ1-3; a weak D match, TRBD1 (5 bases). The CDR3 is made up of 13 amino acids. Trimming cost V 0 bases and J 8 bases, with 9 bases left between them. CDR1 SGHKS and CDR2 YYEKEE come from the germline V gene (reference sequence). The CDR3 DNA reads as TGTGCCAGCAGCTTGGCAGGGTGGGACACCATATATTTT. Translation gives CASSLAGWDTIYF.

The chain is built from TRBV30 and TRBJ1-1; D gene unclear. The CDR3 totals 14 residues. Germline CDR1 is GTSNPN and CDR2 is SVGIG (reference sequence). Trimming took off 4 bases at V and 1 base at J, with 13 bases between the two ends. The CDR3 protein is CAWIPPQRNTEAFF. CDR3 DNA sequence: TGTGCCTGGATCCCGCCCCAGAGGAACACTGAAGCTTTCTTT. Together with reference TRBV30 and TRBJ1-1, the CDR3 gives the full variable domain: SQTIHQWPATLVQPVGSPLSLECTVEGTSNPNLYWYRQAAGRGLQLLFYSVGIGQISSEVPQNLSASRPQDRQFILSSKKLLLSDSGFYLCAWIPPQRNTEAFFGQGTRLTVV.

In DNA form, the CDR3 reads TGTGCCAGCAGCCCCCGCTCAGCGGGGACCCCCAATGAGCAGTTCTTC. Protein product: CASSPRSAGTPNEQFF. This sequence joins TRBV7-9 and TRBJ2-1; 7 bases agree with TRBD2. Trimming at V came to 5 bases and at J to 6 bases, leaving 13 bases not matched to a gene. The CDR3 extends over 16 amino acids. The V gene's germline CDR1 is SEHNR and CDR2 FQNEAQ (reference sequence).

The chain uses TRBV6-5 and TRBJ2-7, with D maybe TRBD2 (5 bases). CDR1 and CDR2 (germline): MNHEY, SVGAGI. The length of the CDR3 is 14 residues. The ends were cut back, 6 bases at V and 5 bases at J, with 17 bases in the middle. The DNA of the CDR3 is TGTGCCAGCAGGGCCGAGGGCCTTGAAAACGAGCAGTACTTC. As protein: CASRAEGLENEQYF.

The V gene is TRBV27, the J gene TRBJ2-1; D could derive from TRBD1 or TRBD2 (5 bases each). CDR1 and CDR2 from the germline V gene are MNHEY and SMNVEV (reference sequence). The CDR3 is 15 amino acids. The V end was cut by 5 bases, the J end by 9 bases, with 20 bases between. In DNA form, the CDR3 reads TGTGCCAGCAGTCAACGCCGGGACCTCCAAGGTGAGCAGTTCTTC. Amino acids: CASSQRRDLQGEQFF.